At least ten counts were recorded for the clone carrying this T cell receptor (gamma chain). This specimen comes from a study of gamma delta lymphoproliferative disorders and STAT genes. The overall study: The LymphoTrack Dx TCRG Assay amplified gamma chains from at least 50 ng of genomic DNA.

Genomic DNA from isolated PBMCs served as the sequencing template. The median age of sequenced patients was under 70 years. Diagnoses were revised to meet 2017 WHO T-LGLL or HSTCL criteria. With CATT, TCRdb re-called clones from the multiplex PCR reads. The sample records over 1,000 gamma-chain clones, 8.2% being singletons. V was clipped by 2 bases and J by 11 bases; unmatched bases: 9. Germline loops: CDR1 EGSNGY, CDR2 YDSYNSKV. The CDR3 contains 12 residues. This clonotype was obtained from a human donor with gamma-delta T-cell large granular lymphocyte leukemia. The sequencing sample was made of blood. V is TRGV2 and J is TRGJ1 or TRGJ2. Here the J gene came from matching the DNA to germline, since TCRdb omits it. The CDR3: CATWDAPSQKLF. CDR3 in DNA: TGTGCCACCTGGGACGCCCCCTCTCAGAAACTCTTT.